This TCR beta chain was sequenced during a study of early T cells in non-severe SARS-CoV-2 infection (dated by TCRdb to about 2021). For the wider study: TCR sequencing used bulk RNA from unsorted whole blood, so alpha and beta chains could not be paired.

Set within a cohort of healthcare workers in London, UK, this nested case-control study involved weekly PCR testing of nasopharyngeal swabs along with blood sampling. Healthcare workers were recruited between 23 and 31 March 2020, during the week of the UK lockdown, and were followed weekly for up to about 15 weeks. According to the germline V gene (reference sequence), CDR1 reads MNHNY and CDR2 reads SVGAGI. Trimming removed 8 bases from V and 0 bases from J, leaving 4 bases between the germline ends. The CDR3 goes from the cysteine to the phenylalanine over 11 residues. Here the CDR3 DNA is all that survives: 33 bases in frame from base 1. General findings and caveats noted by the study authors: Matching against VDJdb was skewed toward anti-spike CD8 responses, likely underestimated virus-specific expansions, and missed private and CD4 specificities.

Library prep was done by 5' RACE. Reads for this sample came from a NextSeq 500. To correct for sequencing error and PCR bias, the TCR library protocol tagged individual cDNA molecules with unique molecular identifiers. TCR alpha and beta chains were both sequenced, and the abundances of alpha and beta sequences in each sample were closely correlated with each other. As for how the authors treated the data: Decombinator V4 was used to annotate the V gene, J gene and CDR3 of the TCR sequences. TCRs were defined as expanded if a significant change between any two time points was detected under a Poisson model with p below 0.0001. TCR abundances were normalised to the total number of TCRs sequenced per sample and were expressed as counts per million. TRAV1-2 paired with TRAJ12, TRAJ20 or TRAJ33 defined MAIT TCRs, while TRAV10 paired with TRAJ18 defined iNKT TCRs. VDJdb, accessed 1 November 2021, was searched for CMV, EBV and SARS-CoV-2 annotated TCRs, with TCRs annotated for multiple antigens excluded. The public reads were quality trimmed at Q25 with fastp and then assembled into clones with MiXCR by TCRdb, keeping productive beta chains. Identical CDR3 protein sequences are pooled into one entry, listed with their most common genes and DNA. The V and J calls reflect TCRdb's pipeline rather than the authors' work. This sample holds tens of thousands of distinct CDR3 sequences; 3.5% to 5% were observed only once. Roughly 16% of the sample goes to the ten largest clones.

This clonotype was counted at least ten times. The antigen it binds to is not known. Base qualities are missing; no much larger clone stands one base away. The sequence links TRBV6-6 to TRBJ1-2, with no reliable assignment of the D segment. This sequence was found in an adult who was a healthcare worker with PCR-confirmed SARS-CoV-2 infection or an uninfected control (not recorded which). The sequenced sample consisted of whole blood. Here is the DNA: TGTGCCAGCGGGCCTAACTATGGCTACACCTTC. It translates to CASGPNYGYTF.